This T cell receptor beta chain was obtained from a study of T cell responses to AZD1222 COVID-19 vaccine. The study's findings and limits: The study identified only six AZD1222 recipients as seropositive at baseline. After the peak T cell response, and only then, were repertoires sampled.

As to this clone: The antigen remains unidentified.

Generated by immunoSEQ multiplex PCR, the TCRdb table keeps only in-frame clones and is missing some. This sample has 150,000 to 200,000 clones, with approximately 90% found just once. V trimming: 4 bases; J trimming: 4 bases; junction bases outside the gene matches: 8. The length of the CDR3 is 15 residues. Germline V CDR1 and CDR2: SGHRS, YFSETQ. The chain couples TRBV5-1 to TRBJ2-7; 10 bases are a match to TRBD1. Sequencing was performed on peripheral blood, taken 28 days after the second AZD1222 dose. The sequence derives from an adult who received the AZD1222 COVID-19 vaccine. The CDR3 coding sequence is TGCGCCAGCAGCGAAGGGACAGGGGCAGCGTACGAGCAGTACTTC. The encoded protein is CASSEGTGAAYEQYF.